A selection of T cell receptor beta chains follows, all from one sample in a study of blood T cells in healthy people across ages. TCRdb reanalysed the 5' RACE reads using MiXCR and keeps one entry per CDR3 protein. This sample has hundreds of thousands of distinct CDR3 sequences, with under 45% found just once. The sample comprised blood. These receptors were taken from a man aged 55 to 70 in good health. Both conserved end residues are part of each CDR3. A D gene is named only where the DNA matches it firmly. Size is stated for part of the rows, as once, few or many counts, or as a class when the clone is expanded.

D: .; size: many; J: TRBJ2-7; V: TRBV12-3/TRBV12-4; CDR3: CASSLRNEQYF; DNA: TGTGCCAGCAGTTTAAGGAACGAGCAGTACTTC
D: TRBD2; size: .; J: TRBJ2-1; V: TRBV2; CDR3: CASSGTSGVGYNEQFF; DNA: TGTGCCAGCAGTGGTACTAGCGGGGTGGGCTACAATGAGCAGTTCTTC
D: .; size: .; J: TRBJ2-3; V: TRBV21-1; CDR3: CASSNFKCTDTQYF; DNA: TGTGCCAGCAGCAATTTTAAATGCACAGATACGCAGTATTTT
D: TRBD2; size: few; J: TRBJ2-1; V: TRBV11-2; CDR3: CASSFGTSSPEQFF; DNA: TGTGCCAGCAGCTTTGGGACTAGCTCACCTGAGCAGTTCTTC
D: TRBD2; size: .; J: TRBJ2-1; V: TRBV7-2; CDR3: CASSYTGTRGSEQFF; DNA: TGTGCCAGCAGCTACACCGGGACTAGAGGTTCAGAGCAGTTCTTC
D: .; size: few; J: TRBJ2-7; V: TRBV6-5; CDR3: CASSYPQAGYEQYF; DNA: TGTGCCAGCAGTTACCCGCAGGCCGGCTACGAGCAGTACTTC
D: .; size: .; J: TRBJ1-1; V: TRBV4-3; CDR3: CASSQDVGFGNTEAFF; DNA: TGCGCCAGCAGCCAAGATGTGGGGTTTGGGAACACTGAAGCTTTCTTT
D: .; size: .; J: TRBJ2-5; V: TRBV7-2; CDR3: CASSLASGVGLREQYF; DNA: TGTGCCAGCAGCTTAGCGTCCGGGGTAGGGCTGCGAGAGCAGTACTTC
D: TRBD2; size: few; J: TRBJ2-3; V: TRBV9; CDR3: CASSVALAGGPSDTQYF; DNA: TGTGCCAGCAGCGTAGCTTTAGCGGGGGGCCCTTCGGATACGCAGTATTTT
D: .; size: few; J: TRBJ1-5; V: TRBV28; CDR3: CASSPSSSEGVLDQPQHF; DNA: TGTGCCAGCAGCCCCTCAAGCTCGGAAGGGGTGCTCGATCAGCCCCAGCATTTT
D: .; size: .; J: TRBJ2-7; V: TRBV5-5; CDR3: CASTTGVSSYEQYF; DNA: TGTGCCAGCACCACCGGGGTTTCCTCCTACGAGCAGTACTTC
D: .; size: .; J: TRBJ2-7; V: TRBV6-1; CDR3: CASSEESGTYEQYF; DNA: TGTGCCAGCAGTGAAGAGTCAGGGACCTACGAGCAGTACTTC
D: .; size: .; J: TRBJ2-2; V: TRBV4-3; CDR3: CASSQEAMNTGELFF; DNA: TGCGCCAGCAGCCAAGAGGCAATGAACACCGGGGAGCTGTTTTTT
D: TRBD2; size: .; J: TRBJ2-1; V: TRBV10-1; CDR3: CASSGPLAGGHNEQFF; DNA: TGCGCCAGCAGTGGGCCGTTAGCGGGGGGCCACAATGAGCAGTTCTTC
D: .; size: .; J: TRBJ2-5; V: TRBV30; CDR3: CAWRGSQGLKTQYF; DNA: TGTGCCTGGAGGGGAAGCCAGGGGTTGAAGACCCAGTACTTC
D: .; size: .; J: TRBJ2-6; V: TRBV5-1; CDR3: CASSINSGANVLTF; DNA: TGCGCCAGCAGCATAAACTCTGGGGCCAACGTCCTGACTTTC
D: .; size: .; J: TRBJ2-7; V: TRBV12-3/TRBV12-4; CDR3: CASSVIQGRNEQYF; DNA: TGTGCCAGCAGTGTGATCCAGGGTCGCAATGAGCAGTACTTC
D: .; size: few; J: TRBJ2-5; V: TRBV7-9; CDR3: CASSLGDRKRQETQYF; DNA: TGTGCCAGCAGCTTAGGCGATCGCAAGCGGCAAGAGACCCAGTACTTC
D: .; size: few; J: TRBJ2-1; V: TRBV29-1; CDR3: CSVGPHSYNEQFF; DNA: TGCAGCGTAGGCCCCCATTCCTACAATGAGCAGTTCTTC
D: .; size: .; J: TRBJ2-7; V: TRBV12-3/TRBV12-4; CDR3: CAGSLRAGTLYEQYF; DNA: TGTGCCGGCAGTTTGAGGGCGGGGACCCTCTACGAGCAGTACTTC
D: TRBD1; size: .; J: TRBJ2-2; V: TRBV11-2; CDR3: CASSLRYRGPIGELFF; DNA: TGTGCCAGCAGCTTACGCTACAGGGGGCCGATCGGGGAGCTGTTTTTT
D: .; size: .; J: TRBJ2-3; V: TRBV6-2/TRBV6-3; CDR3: CASSYRLQVTDTQYF; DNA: TGTGCCAGCAGTTACCGGCTACAAGTCACAGATACGCAGTATTTT
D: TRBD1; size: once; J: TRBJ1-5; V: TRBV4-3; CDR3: CASSQGTGSQPQHF; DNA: TGCGCCAGCAGCCAAGGGACAGGAAGTCAGCCCCAGCATTTT
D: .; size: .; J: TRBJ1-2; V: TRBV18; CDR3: CASSPVGVAGYTF; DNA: TGTGCCAGCTCACCCGTTGGGGTCGCTGGCTACACCTTC
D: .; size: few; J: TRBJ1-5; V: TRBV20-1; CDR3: CSARKGIFSSNQPQHF; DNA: TGCAGTGCTAGAAAGGGGATTTTCTCTAGCAATCAGCCCCAGCATTTT
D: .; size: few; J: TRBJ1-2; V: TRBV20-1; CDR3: CSAPIPGAGYGYTF; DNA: TGCAGTGCTCCGATCCCGGGGGCTGGCTATGGCTACACCTTC
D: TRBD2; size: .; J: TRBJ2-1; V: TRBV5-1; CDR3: CASSPQTSAVANEQFF; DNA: TGCGCCAGCAGCCCACAGACTAGCGCAGTCGCCAATGAGCAGTTCTTC
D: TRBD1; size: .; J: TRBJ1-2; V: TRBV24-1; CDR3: CATSCTGGLKIYGYTF; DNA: TGTGCCACCAGTTGTACAGGGGGCTTAAAAATCTATGGCTACACCTTC
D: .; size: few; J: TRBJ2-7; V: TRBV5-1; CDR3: CASRYDQGNEQYF; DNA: TGCGCCAGCAGATACGACCAAGGCAATGAGCAGTACTTC
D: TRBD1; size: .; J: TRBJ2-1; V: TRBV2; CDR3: CASRDRGYNEQFF; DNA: TGTGCCAGCAGAGACAGGGGCTACAATGAGCAGTTCTTC
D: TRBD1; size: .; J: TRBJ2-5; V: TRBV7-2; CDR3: CASSSGTGSQETQYF; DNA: TGTGCCAGCAGCTCCGGGACAGGGAGTCAAGAGACCCAGTACTTC
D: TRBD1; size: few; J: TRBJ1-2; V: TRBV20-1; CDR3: CSARDPNRGRDYGYTF; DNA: TGCAGTGCTAGAGACCCTAACAGGGGCCGCGACTATGGCTACACCTTC
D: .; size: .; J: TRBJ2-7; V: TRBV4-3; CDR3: CASSWQNSYEQYF; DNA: TGCGCCAGCAGCTGGCAGAACTCCTACGAGCAGTACTTC
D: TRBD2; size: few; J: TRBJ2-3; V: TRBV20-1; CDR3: CSVPLGAGGGTDTQYF; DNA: TGCAGTGTCCCCCTGGGAGCGGGGGGAGGGACAGATACGCAGTATTTT
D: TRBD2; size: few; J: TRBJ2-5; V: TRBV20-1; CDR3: CSALTSGGETQYF; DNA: TGCAGTGCCCTAACTAGCGGAGGAGAGACCCAGTACTTC
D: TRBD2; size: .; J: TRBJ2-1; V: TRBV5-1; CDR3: CASSLLAGGNYNEQFF; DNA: TGCGCCAGCAGCCTATTAGCGGGGGGGAATTACAATGAGCAGTTCTTC
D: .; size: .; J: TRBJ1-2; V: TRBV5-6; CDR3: CASSDFDIGRPGYGYTF; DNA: TGTGCCAGCAGTGACTTTGACATTGGGCGTCCGGGATATGGCTACACCTTC
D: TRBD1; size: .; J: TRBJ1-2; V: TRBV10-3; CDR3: CANRQGLNYGYTF; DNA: TGTGCCAACAGACAGGGATTGAACTATGGCTACACCTTC
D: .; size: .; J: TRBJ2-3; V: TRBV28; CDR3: CASSLSVTRTDTQYF; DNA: TGTGCCAGCAGTTTATCGGTGACCCGCACAGATACGCAGTATTTT
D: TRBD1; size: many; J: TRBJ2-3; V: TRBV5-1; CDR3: CASSLDRVTDTQYF; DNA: TGTGCCAGCAGTTTAGACAGGGTTACAGATACGCAGTATTTT
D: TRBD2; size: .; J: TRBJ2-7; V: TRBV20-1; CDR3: CSARLDQRGGYEQYF; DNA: TGCAGTGCTAGACTAGATCAGCGGGGAGGATACGAGCAGTACTTC
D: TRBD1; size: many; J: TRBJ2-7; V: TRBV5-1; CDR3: CASSGKTGTALFGQYF; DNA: TGCGCCAGCAGCGGCAAAACCGGGACAGCCCTCTTTGGGCAGTACTTC
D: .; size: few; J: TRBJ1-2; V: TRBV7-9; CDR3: CASSSGGINYGYTF; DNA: TGTGCCAGCTCTTCGGGGGGGATTAACTATGGCTACACCTTC
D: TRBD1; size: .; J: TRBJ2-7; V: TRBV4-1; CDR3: CASSQADRGHEQYF; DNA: TGCGCCAGCAGCCAAGCGGACAGGGGTCACGAGCAGTACTTC
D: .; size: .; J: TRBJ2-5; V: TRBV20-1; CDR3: CSARRTSQETQYF; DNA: TGCAGTGCTAGGAGGACTTCTCAAGAGACCCAGTACTTC
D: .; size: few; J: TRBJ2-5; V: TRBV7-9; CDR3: CASSPLMLVETQYF; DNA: TGTGCCAGCAGCCCCCTTATGTTGGTAGAGACCCAGTACTTC
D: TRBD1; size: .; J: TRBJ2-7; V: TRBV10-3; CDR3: CAISPRDRGTYEQYF; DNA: TGTGCCATCAGTCCCCGGGACAGGGGTACCTACGAGCAGTACTTC
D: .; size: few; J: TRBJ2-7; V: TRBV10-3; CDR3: CAISDGSYEQYF; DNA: TGTGCCATCAGTGATGGCAGTTACGAGCAGTACTTC
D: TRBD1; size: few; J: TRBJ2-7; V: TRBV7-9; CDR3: CASSFDRVSYEQYF; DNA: TGTGCCAGCAGCTTCGACAGGGTGTCCTACGAGCAGTACTTC
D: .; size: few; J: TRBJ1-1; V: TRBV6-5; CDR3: CASSLTGYLEAFF; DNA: TGTGCCAGCAGCCTAACAGGTTACTTAGAAGCTTTCTTT
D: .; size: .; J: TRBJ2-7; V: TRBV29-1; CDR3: CSAPGISYNEQYF; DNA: TGCAGCGCACCAGGGATCTCCTACAATGAGCAGTACTTC
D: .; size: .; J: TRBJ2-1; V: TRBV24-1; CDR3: CATSDPDLGDYSEQFF; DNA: TGTGCCACCAGTGATCCCGACTTAGGAGACTATAGTGAGCAGTTCTTC
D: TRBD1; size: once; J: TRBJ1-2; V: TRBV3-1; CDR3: CASSPYGDRSYTF; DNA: TGTGCCAGCAGCCCGTATGGGGACAGATCCTACACCTTC
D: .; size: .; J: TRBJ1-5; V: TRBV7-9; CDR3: CASSLEGTQGQPLHF; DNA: TGTGCCAGCAGCTTAGAGGGAACTCAGGGTCAGCCCCTGCATTTT
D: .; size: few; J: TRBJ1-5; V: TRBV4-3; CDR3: CASSQDIPRSIGGNQPQHF; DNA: TGCGCCAGCAGCCAAGATATCCCCAGGAGTATAGGAGGCAATCAGCCCCAGCATTTT
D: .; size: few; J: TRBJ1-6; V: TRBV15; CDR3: CATSRDRGASSYNSPLHF; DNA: TGTGCCACCAGCAGAGACCGGGGGGCGAGCTCCTATAATTCACCCCTCCACTTT
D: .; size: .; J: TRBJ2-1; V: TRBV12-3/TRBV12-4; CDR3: CASSLAQGHEQFF; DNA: TGTGCCAGCAGTTTAGCCCAGGGCCATGAGCAGTTCTTC
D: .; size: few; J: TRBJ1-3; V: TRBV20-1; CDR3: CSACDDPSGNTIYF; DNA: TGCAGTGCTTGCGACGACCCCTCTGGAAACACCATATATTTT
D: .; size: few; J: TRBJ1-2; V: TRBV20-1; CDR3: CSAGGVGYGYTF; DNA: TGCAGTGCTGGGGGGGTAGGCTATGGCTACACCTTC
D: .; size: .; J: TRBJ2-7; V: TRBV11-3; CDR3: CASSLLEAVAPGYEQYF; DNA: TGTGCCAGCAGCTTACTAGAGGCCGTCGCTCCAGGCTACGAGCAGTACTTC